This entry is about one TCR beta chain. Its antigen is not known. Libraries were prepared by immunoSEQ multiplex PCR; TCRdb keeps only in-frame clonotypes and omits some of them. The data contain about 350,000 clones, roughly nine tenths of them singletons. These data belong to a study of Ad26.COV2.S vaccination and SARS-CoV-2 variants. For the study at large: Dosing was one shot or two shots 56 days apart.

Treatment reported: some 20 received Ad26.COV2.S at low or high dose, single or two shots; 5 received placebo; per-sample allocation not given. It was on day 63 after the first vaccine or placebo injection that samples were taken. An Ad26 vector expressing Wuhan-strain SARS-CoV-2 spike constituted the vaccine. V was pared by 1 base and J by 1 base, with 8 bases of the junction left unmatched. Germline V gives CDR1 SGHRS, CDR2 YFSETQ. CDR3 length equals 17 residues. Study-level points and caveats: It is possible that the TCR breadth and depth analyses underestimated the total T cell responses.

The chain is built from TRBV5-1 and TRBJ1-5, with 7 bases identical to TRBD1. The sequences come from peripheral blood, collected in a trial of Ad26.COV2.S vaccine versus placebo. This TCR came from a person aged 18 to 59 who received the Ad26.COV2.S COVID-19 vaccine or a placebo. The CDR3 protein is CASSLTPTGDSNQPQHF. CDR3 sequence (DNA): TGCGCCAGCAGCTTGACACCAACAGGGGACAGCAATCAGCCCCAGCATTTT.